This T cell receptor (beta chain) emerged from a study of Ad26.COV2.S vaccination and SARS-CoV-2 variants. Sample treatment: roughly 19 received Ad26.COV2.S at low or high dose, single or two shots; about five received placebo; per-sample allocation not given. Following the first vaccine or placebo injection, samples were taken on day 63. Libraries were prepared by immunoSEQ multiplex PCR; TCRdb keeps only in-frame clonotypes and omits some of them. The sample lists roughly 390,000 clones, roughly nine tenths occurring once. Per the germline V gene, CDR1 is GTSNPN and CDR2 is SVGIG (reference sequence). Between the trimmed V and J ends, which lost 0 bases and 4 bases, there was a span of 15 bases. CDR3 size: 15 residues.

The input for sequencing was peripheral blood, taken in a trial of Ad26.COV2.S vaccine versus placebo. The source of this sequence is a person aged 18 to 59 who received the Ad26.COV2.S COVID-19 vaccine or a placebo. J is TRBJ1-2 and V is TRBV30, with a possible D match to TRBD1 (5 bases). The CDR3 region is CAWSVRGVYVYGYTF. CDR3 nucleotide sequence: TGTGCCTGGAGTGTACGAGGGGTGTATGTCTATGGCTACACCTTC. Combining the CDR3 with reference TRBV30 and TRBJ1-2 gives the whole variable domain SQTIHQWPATLVQPVGSPLSLECTVEGTSNPNLYWYRQAAGRGLQLLFYSVGIGQISSEVPQNLSASRPQDRQFILSSKKLLLSDSGFYLCAWSVRGVYVYGYTFGSGTRLTVV.